These T cell receptor beta chains were read from a single sample in a study of siplizumab effects on memory and regulatory T cells. Only in-frame clones appear in the TCRdb table, and some are missing; sequencing was by immunoSEQ multiplex PCR. The table has some 120,000 clones, about 93% seen once. Sequencing was carried out using non-Treg CD4+ T cells sorted from blood. These receptors all stem from a human donor in good health. CDR3s include the opening cysteine and the closing phenylalanine or tryptophan. A D gene is named only where the DNA matches it firmly. Not all rows give a size; the values are once, few, many and, for expanded clones, a class.

d_gene: -
v_gene: TRBV5-1
j_gene: TRBJ2-1
abundance: -
CDR3nt: TGCGCCAGCAGCATTCGGACAGACTACAATGAGCAGTTCTTC
CDR3aa: CASSIRTDYNEQFF

d_gene: -
v_gene: TRBV19
j_gene: TRBJ1-4
abundance: -
CDR3nt: TGTGCCAGTACCTTAACTCCAGGAGAAAAACTGTTTTTT
CDR3aa: CASTLTPGEKLFF

d_gene: -
v_gene: TRBV10-3
j_gene: TRBJ1-1
abundance: -
CDR3nt: TGTGCCATCAGGGCTGAGGGGAGAAACACTGAAGCTTTCTTT
CDR3aa: CAIRAEGRNTEAFF

d_gene: -
v_gene: TRBV7-7
j_gene: TRBJ2-5
abundance: -
CDR3nt: TGTGCCAGCAGCTTAGAGGGTCAAGAGACCCAGTACTTC
CDR3aa: CASSLEGQETQYF

d_gene: -
v_gene: TRBV19
j_gene: TRBJ1-5
abundance: -
CDR3nt: TGTGCCAGTAGTCAAGGGCAGCCCCAGCATTTT
CDR3aa: CASSQGQPQHF

d_gene: TRBD1
v_gene: TRBV5-5
j_gene: TRBJ1-4
abundance: -
CDR3nt: TGTGCCAGCAGCAAAGAACCGGACAGGGGGGAAAAACTGTTTTTT
CDR3aa: CASSKEPDRGEKLFF

d_gene: -
v_gene: TRBV2
j_gene: TRBJ1-1
abundance: few
CDR3nt: TGTGCCAGCAAGGCGGCAGGGATGGAAGCTTTCTTT
CDR3aa: CASKAAGMEAFF

d_gene: TRBD2
v_gene: TRBV5-4
j_gene: TRBJ2-3
abundance: -
CDR3nt: TGTGCCAGCAGCTCTGGGGGGAGGGGTCGCACAGATACGCAGTATTTT
CDR3aa: CASSSGGRGRTDTQYF

d_gene: -
v_gene: TRBV5-8
j_gene: TRBJ1-5
abundance: few
CDR3nt: TGTGCCAGCAACGGGGGGGGAATTAGCAATCAGCCCCAGCATTTT
CDR3aa: CASNGGGISNQPQHF

d_gene: -
v_gene: TRBV19
j_gene: TRBJ1-2
abundance: -
CDR3nt: TGTGCCAGTAGTATGAACAGGGAATGGCATGGCTACACCTTC
CDR3aa: CASSMNREWHGYTF

d_gene: -
v_gene: TRBV28
j_gene: TRBJ1-1
abundance: -
CDR3nt: TGTGCCAGCAGTTCTAGGACTGAAGCTTTCTTT
CDR3aa: CASSSRTEAFF

d_gene: -
v_gene: TRBV7-3
j_gene: TRBJ1-1
abundance: -
CDR3nt: TGTGCCAGCAGCTTGGCGGCTACCATAGGCACTGAAGCTTTCTTT
CDR3aa: CASSLAATIGTEAFF

d_gene: -
v_gene: TRBV20-1
j_gene: TRBJ2-7
abundance: -
CDR3nt: TGCAGTGCTAGATTCGGACCTCGGGAGTACTTC
CDR3aa: CSARFGPREYF

d_gene: -
v_gene: TRBV7-8
j_gene: TRBJ1-4
abundance: few
CDR3nt: TGTGCCAGCAGCCTTCAGCCGGGGACCCGGGAAAAACTGTTTTTT
CDR3aa: CASSLQPGTREKLFF

d_gene: TRBD1
v_gene: TRBV18
j_gene: TRBJ1-2
abundance: -
CDR3nt: TGTGCCAGCTCACCAAACCCAGACAGGGGCGGCTACACCTTC
CDR3aa: CASSPNPDRGGYTF

d_gene: TRBD2
v_gene: TRBV7-9
j_gene: TRBJ2-5
abundance: -
CDR3nt: TGTGCCAGCAGCTTAAGCGGGGGGGCGTGGGAGACCCAGTACTTC
CDR3aa: CASSLSGGAWETQYF

d_gene: -
v_gene: TRBV19
j_gene: TRBJ1-2
abundance: -
CDR3nt: TGTGCCAGTAGTATGAATGGGCGAACCAACTATGGCTACACCTTC
CDR3aa: CASSMNGRTNYGYTF

d_gene: TRBD1
v_gene: TRBV2
j_gene: TRBJ2-7
abundance: -
CDR3nt: TGTGCCAGCAGGCCGACAGGGAACTACGAGCAGTACTTC
CDR3aa: CASRPTGNYEQYF

d_gene: -
v_gene: TRBV5-4
j_gene: TRBJ2-5
abundance: -
CDR3nt: TGTGCCAGCAGCTCCCCAAGGGATGATGAGACCCAGTACTTC
CDR3aa: CASSSPRDDETQYF

d_gene: -
v_gene: TRBV4-3
j_gene: TRBJ2-3
abundance: -
CDR3nt: TGCGCCAGCAGCCAAGATCAAGGGAACACAGATACGCAGTATTTT
CDR3aa: CASSQDQGNTDTQYF

d_gene: TRBD2
v_gene: TRBV5-4
j_gene: TRBJ2-7
abundance: -
CDR3nt: TGTGCCAGTTCTCTGGGGGGGACTAGCGGGGTCGCGCAGTACTTC
CDR3aa: CASSLGGTSGVAQYF

d_gene: -
v_gene: TRBV9
j_gene: TRBJ1-3
abundance: -
CDR3nt: TGTGCCAGCAGCGACAACAGGTACTCTGGAAACACCATATATTTT
CDR3aa: CASSDNRYSGNTIYF

d_gene: TRBD1
v_gene: TRBV6-6
j_gene: TRBJ1-4
abundance: -
CDR3nt: TGTGCCAGCACCCGTGAGGCGGGACAGTCTGAAAAACTGTTTTTT
CDR3aa: CASTREAGQSEKLFF

d_gene: -
v_gene: TRBV11-2
j_gene: TRBJ2-5
abundance: -
CDR3nt: TGTGCCATCCTGAAGGGCGAGATGACCCAGTACTTC
CDR3aa: CAILKGEMTQYF

d_gene: TRBD1
v_gene: TRBV7-2
j_gene: TRBJ2-3
abundance: -
CDR3nt: TGTGCCAGCAGCCGTTACAGGGGTTCGACAGATACGCAGTATTTT
CDR3aa: CASSRYRGSTDTQYF

d_gene: -
v_gene: TRBV4-1
j_gene: TRBJ1-2
abundance: -
CDR3nt: TGCGCCAGCAGCCACCCCGACAGGCCCGTCCCTGGCTACACCTTC
CDR3aa: CASSHPDRPVPGYTF

d_gene: -
v_gene: TRBV4-1
j_gene: TRBJ1-4
abundance: -
CDR3nt: TGCGCCAGCAGCCAAGAGCGGGAGGGGGGTAGTGAAAAACTGTTTTTT
CDR3aa: CASSQEREGGSEKLFF